This T cell receptor beta chain was sequenced in a study of neurological immune-mediated disorders. The time point is: longitudinal time-point 3. The cDNA was synthesized by 5'RACE incorporating 10-nucleotide random UMIs. TCRdb re-called the 5' RACE reads with MiXCR, one entry per CDR3 protein. The data contain roughly 100,000 distinct CDR3 sequences, under 14% of them seen just once; the ten biggest clones take up 3.1%. This clonotype was seen repeatedly, ten times or more. Material: PBMCs. The receptor's source is a female donor with HTLV-1-associated myelopathy (HAM/TSP).

The CDR3 region has the DNA TGCGCCAGCAGAGGATCGCTGGCTTCCGGGGCCAACGTCCTGACTTTC. This codes for CASRGSLASGANVLTF. The chain employs TRBV5-1 and TRBJ2-6; D is unresolved. The germline CDR1 and CDR2 sequences are SGHRS and YFSETQ. V was cut by 5 bases and J by 4 bases, with 16 bases left in between. The CDR3 totals 16 residues.